Below, 5 T cell receptor beta chains from the same sample are listed, as sequenced in a study of early T cells in non-severe SARS-CoV-2 infection. TCRdb analysed the 5' RACE reads with MiXCR anew, one entry per CDR3 protein. The table lists about 70,000 distinct CDR3 sequences, roughly 14% of them singletons. Specimen: whole blood, collected at baseline. The receptors shown here come from an adult who was a healthcare worker with PCR-confirmed SARS-CoV-2 infection or an uninfected control (not recorded which).

A few counts support this clonotype. V usage is TRBV2 and J usage is TRBJ1-1; D is undetermined. The CDR3 extends over 13 amino acids. The V and J ends lost 8 bases and 3 bases respectively, with 13 bases between them. Germline CDR1 and CDR2: SNHLY and FYNNEI. The CDR3 DNA reads TGTGCCAGCTTATATCGACCCCACACTGAAGCTTTCTTT. It encodes CASLYRPHTEAFF.

The table lists this clonotype with a few counts. The J gene is TRBJ1-2, the V gene TRBV28; unclear D gene. Trimming stripped 1 base from V and 4 bases from J, with 13 bases between. CDR1 is MDHEN and CDR2 is SYDVKM in the germline V gene. The CDR3 contains 15 residues. The CDR3: CASSLSVPSSYGYTF. CDR3 DNA: TGTGCCAGCAGTTTATCTGTGCCCTCTTCCTATGGCTACACCTTC.

This clonotype was seen repeatedly, ten times or more. The gene calls are TRBV19 and TRBJ2-4, with 8 bases identical to TRBD1. Trimming at V came to 6 bases and at J to 0 bases, leaving 10 bases not matched to a gene. Germline V lookup: CDR1 LNHDA, CDR2 SQIVND (reference sequence). This CDR3 region has 17 residues. CDR3 amino acids: CASSRQQQGVAKNIQYF. The CDR3 nucleotides are TGTGCCAGTAGCCGCCAGCAACAGGGGGTAGCCAAAAACATTCAGTACTTC. The entire variable domain, with the rest obtained from reference TRBV19 and TRBJ2-4, is as follows: DGGITQSPKYLFRKEGQNVTLSCEQNLNHDAMYWYRQDPGQGLRLIYYSQIVNDFQKGDIAEGYSVSREKKESFPLTVTSAQKNPTAFYLCASSRQQQGVAKNIQYFGAGTRLSVL.

This clonotype has ten or more counts. V gene TRBV20-1 combines with J gene TRBJ2-7; D gene unclear. Germline assignment: CDR1 DFQATT and CDR2 SNEGSKA (reference sequence). The CDR3 is 13 residues long. V lost 1 base and J lost 0, with 7 bases in between. The CDR3: CSARGASSYEQYF. CDR3 coding DNA: TGCAGTGCTAGAGGGGCCAGCTCCTACGAGCAGTACTTC.

The chain's CDR3 is CSARDLRTGVGSYEQYF. The CDR3 DNA reads as TGCAGTGCTAGAGATCTGAGGACAGGGGTAGGCTCCTACGAGCAGTACTTC. The chain uses TRBV20-1 and TRBJ2-7; 9 bases are shared with TRBD1. Unmatched junction bases numbered 9, after V lost 0 bases and J lost 0 bases. The germline V gene has CDR1 DFQATT and CDR2 SNEGSKA (reference sequence). The CDR3 is 17 residues long.